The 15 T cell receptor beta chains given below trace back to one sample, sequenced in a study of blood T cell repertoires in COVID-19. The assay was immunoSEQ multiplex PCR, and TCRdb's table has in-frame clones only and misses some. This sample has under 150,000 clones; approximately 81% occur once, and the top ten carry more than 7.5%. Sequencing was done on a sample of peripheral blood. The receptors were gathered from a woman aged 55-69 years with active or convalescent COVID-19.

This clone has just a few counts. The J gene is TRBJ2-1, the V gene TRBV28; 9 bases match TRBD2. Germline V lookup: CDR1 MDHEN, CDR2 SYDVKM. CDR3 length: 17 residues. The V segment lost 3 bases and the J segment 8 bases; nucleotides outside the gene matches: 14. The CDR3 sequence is CASSFPRGSGSLYEQFF. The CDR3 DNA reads TGTGCCAGCAGTTTTCCCCGGGGTAGCGGGAGTTTGTATGAGCAGTTCTTC. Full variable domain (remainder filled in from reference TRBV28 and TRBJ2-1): DVKVTQSSRYLVKRTGEKVFLECVQDMDHENMFWYRQDPGLGLRLIYFSYDVKMKEKGDIPEGYSVSREKKERFSLILESASTNQTSMYLCASSFPRGSGSLYEQFFGPGTRLTVL.

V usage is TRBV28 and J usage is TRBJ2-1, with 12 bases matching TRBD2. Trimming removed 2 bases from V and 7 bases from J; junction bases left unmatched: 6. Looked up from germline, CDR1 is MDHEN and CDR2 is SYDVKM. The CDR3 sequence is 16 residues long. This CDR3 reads CASSLDLAGGLNEQFF. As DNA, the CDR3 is TGTGCCAGCAGTTTAGACCTAGCGGGGGGGCTTAATGAGCAGTTCTTC.

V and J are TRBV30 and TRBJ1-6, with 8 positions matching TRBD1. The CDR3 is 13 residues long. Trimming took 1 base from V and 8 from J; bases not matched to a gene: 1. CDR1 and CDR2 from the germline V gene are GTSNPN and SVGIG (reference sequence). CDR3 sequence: CAWSEDRDSPLHF. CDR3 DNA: TGTGCCTGGAGTGAGGACAGGGATTCACCCCTCCACTTT.

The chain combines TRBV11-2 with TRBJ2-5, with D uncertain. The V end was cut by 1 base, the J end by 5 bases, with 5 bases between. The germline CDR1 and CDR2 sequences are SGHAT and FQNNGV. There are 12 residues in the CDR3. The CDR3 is CASSLVRETQYF. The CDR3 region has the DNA TGTGCCAGCAGCTTAGTGCGGGAGACCCAGTACTTC.

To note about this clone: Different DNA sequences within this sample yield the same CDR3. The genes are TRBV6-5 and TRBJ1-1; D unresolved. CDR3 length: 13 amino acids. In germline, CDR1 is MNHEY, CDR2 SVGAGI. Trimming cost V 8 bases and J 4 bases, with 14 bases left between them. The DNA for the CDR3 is TGTGCCAGCTCAACCGCAGGTCGCACTGAAGCTTTCTTT. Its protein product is CASSTAGRTEAFF.

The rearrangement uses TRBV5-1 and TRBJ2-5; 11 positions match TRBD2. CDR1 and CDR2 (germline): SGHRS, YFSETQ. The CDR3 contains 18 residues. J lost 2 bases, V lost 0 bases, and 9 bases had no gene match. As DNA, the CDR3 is TGCGCCAGCAGCTTGGGAGGTCAGACTAGCGGGGCACAAGAGACCCAGTACTTC. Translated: CASSLGGQTSGAQETQYF.

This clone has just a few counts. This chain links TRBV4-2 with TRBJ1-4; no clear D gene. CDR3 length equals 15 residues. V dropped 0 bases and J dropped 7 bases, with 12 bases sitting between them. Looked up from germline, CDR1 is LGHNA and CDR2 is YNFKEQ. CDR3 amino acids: CASSQENTRSEKLFF. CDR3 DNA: TGTGCCAGCAGCCAAGAGAACACCAGAAGTGAAAAACTGTTTTTT.

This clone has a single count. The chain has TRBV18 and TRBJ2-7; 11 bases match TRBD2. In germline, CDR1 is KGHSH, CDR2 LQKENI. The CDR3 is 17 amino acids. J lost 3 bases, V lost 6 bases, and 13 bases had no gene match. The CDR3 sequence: CASSPNPLGTSGYEQYF. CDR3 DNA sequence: TGTGCCAGCTCCCCCAACCCCCTCGGGACTAGCGGCTACGAGCAGTACTTC.

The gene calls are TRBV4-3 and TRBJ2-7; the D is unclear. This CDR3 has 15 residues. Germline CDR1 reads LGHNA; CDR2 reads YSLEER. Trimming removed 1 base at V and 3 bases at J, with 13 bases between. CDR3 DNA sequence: TGCGCCAGCAGCCAAGTTTTGTTACAGAACTACGAGCAGTACTTC. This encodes CASSQVLLQNYEQYF.

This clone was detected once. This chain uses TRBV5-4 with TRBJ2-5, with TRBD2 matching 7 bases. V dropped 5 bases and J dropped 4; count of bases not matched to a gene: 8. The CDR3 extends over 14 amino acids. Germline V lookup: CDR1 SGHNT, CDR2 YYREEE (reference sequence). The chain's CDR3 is CASRPAGPVETQYF. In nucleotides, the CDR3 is TGTGCCAGCAGACCAGCGGGGCCGGTAGAGACCCAGTACTTC.

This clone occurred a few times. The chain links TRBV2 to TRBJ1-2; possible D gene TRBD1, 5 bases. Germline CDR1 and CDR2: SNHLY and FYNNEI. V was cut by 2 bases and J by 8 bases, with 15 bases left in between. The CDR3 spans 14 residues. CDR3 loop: CASSEFSGSVGYTF. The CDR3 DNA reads TGTGCCAGCAGTGAATTTTCAGGGTCTGTCGGCTACACCTTC. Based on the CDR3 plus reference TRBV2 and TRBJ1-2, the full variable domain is EPEVTQTPSHQVTQMGQEVILRCVPISNHLYFYWYRQILGQKVEFLVSFYNNEISEKSEIFDDQFSVERPDGSNFTLKIRSTKLEDSAMYFCASSEFSGSVGYTFGSGTRLTVV.

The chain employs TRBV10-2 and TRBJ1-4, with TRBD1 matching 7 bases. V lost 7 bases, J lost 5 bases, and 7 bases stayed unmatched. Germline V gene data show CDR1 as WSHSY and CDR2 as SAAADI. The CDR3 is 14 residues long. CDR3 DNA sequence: TGCGCCAGCACCCAACAGGGGAAAAATGAAAAACTGTTTTTT. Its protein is CASTQQGKNEKLFF.

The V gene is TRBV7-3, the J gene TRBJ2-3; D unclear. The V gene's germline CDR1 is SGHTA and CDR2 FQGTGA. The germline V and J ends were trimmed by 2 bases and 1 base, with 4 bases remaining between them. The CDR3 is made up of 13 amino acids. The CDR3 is CASSLLGTDTQYF. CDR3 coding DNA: TGTGCCAGCAGCTTACTAGGCACAGATACGCAGTATTTT.

CDR3 amino acids: CASSSPLGRDIPEKLFF. The CDR3 coding sequence is TGTGCCAGCAGTTCCCCCCTAGGACGGGACATCCCCGAAAAACTGTTTTTT. The rearrangement links TRBV28 to TRBJ1-4; a possible D gene is TRBD1 (6 bases). CDR1 is MDHEN and CDR2 is SYDVKM in the germline V gene. The CDR3 totals 17 residues. V lost 4 bases and J lost 8, with 23 bases in between.

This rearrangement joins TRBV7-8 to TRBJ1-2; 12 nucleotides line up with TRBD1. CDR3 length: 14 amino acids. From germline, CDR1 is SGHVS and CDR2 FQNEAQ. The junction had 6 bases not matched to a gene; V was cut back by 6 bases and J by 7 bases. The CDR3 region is CASRRGQGAAGYTF. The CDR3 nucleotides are TGTGCCAGCAGACGGGGACAGGGGGCGGCTGGCTACACCTTC.